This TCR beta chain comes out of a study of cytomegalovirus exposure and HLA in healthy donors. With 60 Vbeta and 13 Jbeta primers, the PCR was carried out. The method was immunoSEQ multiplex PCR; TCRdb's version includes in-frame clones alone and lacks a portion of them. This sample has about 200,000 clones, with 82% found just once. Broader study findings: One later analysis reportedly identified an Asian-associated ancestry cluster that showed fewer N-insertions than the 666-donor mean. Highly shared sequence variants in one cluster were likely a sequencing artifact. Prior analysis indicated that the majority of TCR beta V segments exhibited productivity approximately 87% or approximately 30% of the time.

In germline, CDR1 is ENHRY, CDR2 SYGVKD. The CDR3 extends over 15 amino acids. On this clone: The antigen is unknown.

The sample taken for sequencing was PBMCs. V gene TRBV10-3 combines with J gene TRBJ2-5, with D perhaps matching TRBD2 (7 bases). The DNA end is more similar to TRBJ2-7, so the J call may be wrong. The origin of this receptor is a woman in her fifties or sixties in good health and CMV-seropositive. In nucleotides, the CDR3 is TGTGCCATCAGTACCGCAAAGGGGGGGACCTACGAGCAGTACTTC. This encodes CAISTAKGGTYEQYF.